The clone carrying this T cell receptor beta chain has only a few counts. CDR1 and CDR2 from the germline V gene are SGHRS and YFSETQ. The germline V and J ends were trimmed by 4 bases and 0 bases, with 11 bases remaining between them. The CDR3 extends over 15 amino acids. The data belong to a study of blood T cell repertoires in COVID-19. Study-level information: Nucleic acid was either cDNA or gDNA, and it came from T cells, B-cell-depleted T cells, or PBMCs.

Produced via immunoSEQ multiplex PCR; TCRdb's table is partial and in-frame only. The repertoire includes under 150,000 clones, more than 75% of them detected once, and 4.2% sits in the top ten. This clonotype was sampled from a man in his sixties with acute or convalescent COVID-19. Material for sequencing was peripheral blood. The chain is built from TRBV5-1 and TRBJ1-3; a weak D match, TRBD1 (5 bases). The CDR3 DNA sequence: TGCGCCAGCAGCCGTTTCGACAGCTCTGGAAACACCATATATTTT. Its protein is CASSRFDSSGNTIYF.